The 21 T cell receptor beta chains listed next were all sequenced from one sample in a study of T cells in Graves' hyperthyroidism and ophthalmopathy. The CDR3 regions of TCR beta were amplified from RNA transcripts. During a first-round RT-PCR of the TCR CDR3, the HTBI primer set was used. TCRdb itself ran the multiplex PCR reads through MiXCR, one entry per CDR3 protein. This sample has a few hundred thousand distinct CDR3 sequences, with about a sixth found just once. Sequenced: blood. These receptors all come from a woman in her thirties or forties with Graves' ophthalmopathy.

In its sample, this clonotype was seen many times. V is TRBV3-1 and J is TRBJ2-3; a weak D match, TRBD2 (6 bases). The CDR3 totals 15 residues. Germline CDR1 LGHDT, CDR2 YNNKEL (reference sequence). Trimming left V 6 bases short and J 4 bases short, with 17 bases between. The CDR3 here is CASSSGLRRSDTQYF. For the CDR3, the DNA is TGTGCCAGCAGTTCGGGACTCCGTCGGTCAGATACGCAGTATTTT.

This clonotype was counted only a few times. A much larger clone sits a single nucleotide away, making a read error possible. CDR3 amino acids: CAGSEFGGGPETQYF. For the CDR3, the DNA is TGTGCCGGCAGTGAGTTCGGAGGGGGCCCAGAGACCCAGTACTTC. The chain employs TRBV2 and TRBJ2-5; weak D call: TRBD1 (7 bases). CDR1 is SNHLY and CDR2 is FYNNEI in the germline V gene. The CDR3 is made up of 15 amino acids.

This chain uses TRBV19 with TRBJ1-3; 7 nucleotides line up with TRBD1. The V segment lost 5 bases and the J segment 2 bases; nucleotides outside the gene matches: 6. The germline gives CDR1 LNHDA, CDR2 SQIVND (reference sequence). The CDR3 has 15 residues. The CDR3 DNA follows: TGTGCCAGTAGTTACGACAGGGCCGCTGGAAACACCATATATTTT. It codes for CASSYDRAAGNTIYF. Full variable domain (missing parts from reference TRBV19 and TRBJ1-3): DGGITQSPKYLFRKEGQNVTLSCEQNLNHDAMYWYRQDPGQGLRLIYYSQIVNDFQKGDIAEGYSVSREKKESFPLTVTSAQKNPTAFYLCASSYDRAAGNTIYFGEGSWLTVV.

The gene calls are TRBV5-1 and TRBJ2-6, with D unresolved. The CDR3 length is 18 residues. Germline V lookup: CDR1 SGHRS, CDR2 YFSETQ. V lost 2 bases and J lost 0, with 15 bases in between. In nucleotides, the CDR3 is TGCGCCAGCAGCTTTTCCGGCAGACCTAACTCTGGGGCCAACGTCCTGACTTTC. Translating gives CASSFSGRPNSGANVLTF. The variable domain in full, completed from reference TRBV5-1 and TRBJ2-6, reads KAGVTQTPRYLIKTRGQQVTLSCSPISGHRSVSWYQQTPGQGLQFLFEYFSETQRNKGNFPGRFSGRQFSNSRSEMNVSTLELGDSALYLCASSFSGRPNSGANVLTFGAGSRLTVL.

The rearrangement joins TRBV20-1 to TRBJ2-3; 9 bases fit TRBD1. From germline, CDR1 is DFQATT and CDR2 SNEGSKA (reference sequence). The CDR3 sequence is 14 residues long. J lost 4 bases, V lost 4 bases, and 6 bases had no gene match. The CDR3 here is CSAINRGQADTQYF. The DNA of the CDR3 is TGCAGTGCTATAAACAGGGGGCAGGCAGATACGCAGTATTTT.

Comments on this clonotype: An end of the junction does not agree with germline; a read error may underlie this. V gene TRBV18 combines with J gene TRBJ2-1; 10 bases are shared with TRBD1. This CDR3 contains 14 residues. Germline CDR1 reads KGHSH; CDR2 reads LQKENI. This CDR3 reads CASPPQGQGNEQFF. The CDR3 region has the DNA TGTGCCAGCCCACCACAGGGACAGGGGAATGAGCAGTTCTTC. Full variable domain (rest looked up from reference TRBV18 and TRBJ2-1): NAGVMQNPRHLVRRRGQEARLRCSPMKGHSHVYWYRQLPEEGLKFMVYLQKENIIDESGMPKERFSAEFPKEGPSILRIQQVVRGDSAAYFCASPPQGQGNEQFFGPGTRLTVL.

This clonotype was recorded many times. The V gene is TRBV3-1, the J gene TRBJ1-5, with unresolved D. CDR1 LGHDT and CDR2 YNNKEL come from the germline V gene (reference sequence). This CDR3 is 13 amino acids long. The ends were cut back, 2 bases at V and 5 bases at J, with 7 bases in the middle. The CDR3 coding sequence is TGTGCCAGCAGCCAAACTAAGGATCAGCCCCAGCATTTT. Encoded protein: CASSQTKDQPQHF. Complete variable domain (other parts from reference TRBV3-1 and TRBJ1-5): DTAVSQTPKYLVTQMGNDKSIKCEQNLGHDTMYWYKQDSKKFLKIMFSYNNKELIINETVPNRFSPKSPDKAHLNLHINSLELGDSAVYFCASSQTKDQPQHFGDGTRLSIL.

The gene calls are TRBV20-1 and TRBJ2-3, with 11 positions matching TRBD2. The length of the CDR3 is 14 residues. In germline, CDR1 is DFQATT, CDR2 SNEGSKA (reference sequence). V was pared by 3 bases and J by 8 bases, with 7 bases of the junction left unmatched. CDR3 sequence: CSARIAGGPGTQYF. The DNA for the CDR3 is TGCAGTGCTAGGATAGCGGGGGGGCCTGGTACGCAGTATTTT.

This clonotype was observed at least ten times. V is TRBV28 and J is TRBJ2-3, with 7 bases lining up with TRBD1. V was pared by 4 bases and J by 0 bases, with 10 bases of the junction left unmatched. This CDR3 has 17 residues. Germline lookup yields CDR1 MDHEN and CDR2 SYDVKM. The CDR3 loop reads CASSYKTGVLSTDTQYF. The CDR3 coding sequence is TGTGCCAGCAGTTACAAAACAGGGGTTCTTAGCACAGATACGCAGTATTTT.

This clonotype appeared many times. This chain uses TRBV11-2 with TRBJ2-2, with D uncertain. Trimming left V 5 bases short and J 7 bases short, with 11 bases between. Germline-derived CDR1 and CDR2 are SGHAT and FQNNGV. The CDR3 has 13 amino acids. Written as DNA, the CDR3 is TGTGCCAGCAGCCTGATCCCAAACGGGGAGCTGTTTTTT. It yields the protein CASSLIPNGELFF.

Concerning this clonotype: This may be a read error, as it is one base from a much larger clone. This chain joins TRBV3-1 and TRBJ2-1; D uncertain. The CDR3 has 16 amino acids. Germline V gives CDR1 LGHDT, CDR2 YNNKEL (reference sequence). The chain's CDR3 is CASSRLRLPPNNKQFF. CDR3 nucleotide sequence: TGTGCCAGCAGCCGTCTAAGGCTACCCCCAAACAATAAGCAGTTCTTC.

Only a few counts were recorded for this clonotype. The chain uses TRBV7-2 and TRBJ2-7; the D gene is possibly TRBD1 (6 bases). This CDR3 is 15 amino acids long. The V gene's germline CDR1 is SGHTA and CDR2 FQGNSA. V lost 1 base and J 5 bases, leaving 15 bases between the germline ends. This CDR3 is CASSLGQGIQNEQYF. CDR3 nucleotide sequence: TGTGCCAGCAGCTTAGGCCAGGGGATTCAGAACGAGCAGTACTTC.

At least ten counts were recorded for this clonotype. The V call is TRBV28, the J call TRBJ2-1; 7 bases agree with TRBD1. Per germline, CDR1 MDHEN and CDR2 SYDVKM. J was trimmed by 5 bases and V by 6 bases; bases with no gene match: 10. The CDR3 is 15 amino acids. CDR3 sequence reads: CASSQEGTADNEQFF. The CDR3 nucleotides read TGTGCCAGCAGCCAAGAGGGGACAGCCGACAATGAGCAGTTCTTC.

The rearrangement joins TRBV19 to TRBJ1-5; TRBD1 is a possible D gene (5 bases). The CDR3 contains 14 residues. With 6 bases removed from V and 5 bases from J, the gap between germline ends came to 14 bases. Germline CDR1 reads LNHDA; CDR2 reads SQIVND (reference sequence). The CDR3 spells CASRGRIEDQPQHF. CDR3 sequence (DNA): TGTGCCAGTAGGGGACGGATAGAGGATCAGCCCCAGCATTTT.

In regard to this clonotype: This sequence may be a read error, since a much larger clone differs from it by one base. The rearrangement joins TRBV12-3 or TRBV12-4 to TRBJ1-5; no clear D gene. V lost 3 bases and J lost 2, with 8 bases in between. The CDR3 is 14 amino acids. CDR3 coding DNA: TGTGCCAGCAGTTTCCAAGCTGGCAATCAGCCCCAGCATTTT. This encodes CASSFQAGNQPQHF.

This clonotype was detected many times. The V call is TRBV6-1, the J call TRBJ2-1, with D unresolved. The germline V gene encodes CDR1 MNHNS and CDR2 SASEGT. The CDR3 spans 14 residues. The V gene lost 0 bases and the J gene lost 4 bases, with 7 bases spanning the gap. CDR3 amino acids: CASSEALEYNEQFF. In nucleotides, the CDR3 is TGTGCCAGCAGTGAAGCGCTAGAGTACAATGAGCAGTTCTTC.

There are a few counts of this clonotype. One end of the junction fails to match germline, which may point to a read error. The V gene is TRBV12-3 or TRBV12-4, the J gene TRBJ1-2; tentatively, D is TRBD1 (6 bases). The CDR3 loop spans 14 amino acids. The CDR3 nucleotides read TGTGCCAGCGCATCATTTGTCAGGGGCTATGGCTACGCCTTC. Amino acid sequence: CASASFVRGYGYAF.

The chain carries TRBV7-3 and TRBJ2-3, with a weak D call TRBD2 (6 bases). The CDR3 has 15 residues. Trimming stripped 2 bases from V and 2 bases from J, with 11 bases between. Germline loops: CDR1 SGHTA, CDR2 FQGTGA. The DNA for the CDR3 is TGTGCCAGCAGCTTAGGGGCGGGGCCCACAGATACGCAGTATTTT. Translated: CASSLGAGPTDTQYF. Filled out from reference TRBV7-3 and TRBJ2-3, the complete variable domain reads GAGVSQTPSNKVTEKGKYVELRCDPISGHTALYWYRQSLGQGPEFLIYFQGTGAADDSGLPNDRFFAVRPEGSVSTLKIQRTERGDSAVYLCASSLGAGPTDTQYFGPGTRLTVL.

This clonotype showed up many times. CDR3 region: CSASRPLAGWEQFF. The CDR3 DNA reads TGCAGTGCTAGCCGCCCGCTAGCGGGATGGGAGCAGTTCTTC. The rearrangement links TRBV20-1 to TRBJ2-1, with 9 nucleotides matching TRBD2. V lost 3 bases to trimming and J lost 10 bases; unmatched junction nucleotides: 10. From germline, CDR1 is DFQATT and CDR2 SNEGSKA (reference sequence). The CDR3 runs 14 residues.

The chain links TRBV5-1 to TRBJ2-1, with 8 bases matching TRBD1. Germline-derived CDR1 and CDR2 are SGHRS and YFSETQ. This CDR3 contains 15 residues. The ends lost 0 bases at V and 6 bases at J; junction bases unmatched: 5. This chain's CDR3 is CASSLVGQGLNEQFF. DNA of the CDR3: TGCGCCAGCAGCTTGGTAGGACAGGGACTCAATGAGCAGTTCTTC.

This clonotype was counted many times. The V gene is TRBV6-1, the J gene TRBJ1-1, with a weak D call TRBD1 (5 bases). The CDR3 is 13 residues long. Trimming cost V 6 bases and J 5 bases, with 13 bases left between them. CDR1 and CDR2 from the germline V gene are MNHNS and SASEGT. DNA of the CDR3: TGTGCCAGCAGGCGAGAGGGGTGGACTGAAGCTTTCTTT. It codes for CASRREGWTEAFF.